This T cell receptor beta chain was observed in a study of identical twins. Study conclusions and caveats: Monozygotic twin pairs showed more out-of-frame TCR alpha sharing than models estimated. Conclusions rested on cross-sectional statistics rather than following the same donors. Zero-insertion analyses might be partly confounded by invariant T cells like MAIT and iNKT.

A note on this clonotype: Its antigen is still unknown.

V was pared by 4 bases and J by 10 bases, with 17 bases between. This CDR3 contains 14 residues. Template switching added a universal primer site; cDNA carried unique molecular identifiers. TCRdb independently ran MiXCR on the 5' RACE reads; one entry per CDR3 protein. The data hold hundreds of thousands of distinct CDR3 sequences, with 5.5% to 6.5% observed a single time. This rearrangement joins TRBV12-3 or TRBV12-4 to TRBJ1-5, with D perhaps TRBD1 (5 bases). Material: naive T cells sorted from blood. This receptor was taken from a man younger than 30 in good health. The CDR3 DNA is TGTGCCAGCAGTTCGAACAGGCTTCAAGGACCCCAGCATTTT. Translating it yields CASSSNRLQGPQHF.